This is a list of T cell receptor beta chains from one sample in a study of shared clonotypes between healthy human individuals. Generated by immunoSEQ multiplex PCR, the TCRdb table keeps only in-frame clones and is missing some. Among hundreds of thousands of clones listed, roughly 96% were seen once. The source material was naive CD8+ T cells sorted from blood. Receptor source: a woman aged 25 to 39 in good health. Each CDR3 is given with its conserved first and last residue. The D gene is left open where the match is weak. For some rows the clone size is stated as once, few or many, or as a class when expanded; others skip it.

v_gene	j_gene	d_gene	abundance	CDR3aa	CDR3nt
TRBV6-4	TRBJ1-1	TRBD1	.	CASSQRWGQTNTEAFF	TGTGCCAGCAGCCAAAGGTGGGGACAGACTAACACTGAAGCTTTCTTT
TRBV16	TRBJ1-2	.	.	CASSRQPQGSANYGYTF	TGTGCCAGCAGCCGACAACCCCAAGGAAGCGCTAACTATGGCTACACCTTC
TRBV5-5	TRBJ2-7	.	.	CASNDPGVKSYEQYF	TGTGCCAGCAACGACCCAGGGGTAAAGTCCTACGAGCAGTACTTC
TRBV9	TRBJ2-7	.	.	CASSPQGGAGYEQYF	TGTGCCAGCAGCCCTCAAGGGGGGGCGGGATACGAGCAGTACTTC
TRBV5-8	TRBJ2-1	.	.	CASSITEHEQFF	TGTGCCAGCAGCATCACAGAGCATGAGCAGTTCTTC
TRBV28	TRBJ2-7	TRBD2	.	CASSLFGTSSYHEQYF	TGTGCCAGCAGTTTATTCGGGACTAGTTCTTATCACGAGCAGTACTTC
TRBV5-6	TRBJ1-1	TRBD1	once	CASSFYQGEDTEAFF	TGTGCCAGCAGCTTTTACCAGGGGGAGGACACTGAAGCTTTCTTT
TRBV27	TRBJ2-7	.	.	CASSFSPGPNYEQYF	TGTGCCAGCAGTTTTTCGCCGGGTCCCAACTACGAGCAGTACTTC
TRBV11-2	TRBJ2-1	.	.	CASSLSGGIIVEQFF	TGTGCCAGCAGCTTAAGTGGCGGAATTATCGTTGAGCAGTTCTTC
TRBV6-5	TRBJ2-2	.	.	CASSYWTADTGELFF	TGTGCCAGCAGTTACTGGACAGCAGACACCGGGGAGCTGTTTTTT
TRBV5-1	TRBJ2-2	TRBD2	.	CASRSSGSGTGELFF	TGCGCCAGCAGGTCTAGCGGGAGTGGAACCGGGGAGCTGTTTTTT
TRBV11-2	TRBJ2-3	TRBD2	.	CASSLVAGGATDTQYF	TGTGCCAGCAGCTTAGTTGCGGGAGGCGCCACAGATACGCAGTATTTT
TRBV14	TRBJ1-1	.	.	CASSPLIGTEAFF	TGTGCCAGCAGCCCTCTTATCGGCACTGAAGCTTTCTTT
TRBV7-9	TRBJ2-5	.	.	CASSLAFGSQETQYF	TGTGCCAGCAGCTTAGCGTTCGGGTCCCAAGAGACCCAGTACTTC
TRBV19	TRBJ1-5	.	.	CASLDKPYSNQPQHF	TGTGCCAGTTTGGATAAGCCCTATAGCAATCAGCCCCAGCATTTT
TRBV7-9	TRBJ2-4	TRBD1	.	CASSSTKGDREYGKNIQYF	TGTGCCAGCAGCTCCACCAAGGGTGACAGGGAGTATGGCAAAAACATTCAGTACTTC
TRBV30	TRBJ2-2	.	few	CAWTPSGELFF	TGTGCCTGGACCCCTTCCGGGGAGCTGTTTTTT
TRBV7-6	TRBJ2-7	.	once	CASSYFEDGSEQYF	TGTGCCAGCAGTTACTTCGAGGATGGAAGCGAGCAGTACTTC
TRBV6-5	TRBJ2-1	.	.	CASSYVQSSYNEQFF	TGTGCCAGCAGTTACGTTCAGAGCTCCTACAATGAGCAGTTCTTC
TRBV29-1	TRBJ2-7	TRBD2	once	CSVESGTSGGKKEEQYF	TGCAGCGTTGAATCGGGGACTAGCGGAGGGAAAAAAGAAGAGCAGTACTTC
TRBV21-1	TRBJ1-5	.	.	CASSPRDSHNQPQHF	TGTGCCAGCAGCCCCCGGGACAGCCACAATCAGCCCCAGCATTTT
TRBV28	TRBJ2-7	TRBD1	.	CASSLTGGSHEQYF	TGTGCCAGCAGTTTAACAGGGGGTTCCCACGAGCAGTACTTC
TRBV27	TRBJ2-7	.	.	CASSQGAPHEQYF	TGTGCCAGCAGCCAAGGCGCGCCCCACGAGCAGTACTTC
TRBV5-6	TRBJ2-7	.	.	CASSLEVLGEQYF	TGTGCCAGCAGCTTGGAGGTCCTCGGCGAGCAGTACTTC
TRBV28	TRBJ2-3	.	.	CASSSLDGSADTQYF	TGTGCCAGCAGTTCCCTGGACGGATCGGCAGATACGCAGTATTTT
TRBV27	TRBJ1-2	.	once	CASSLQGNYGYTF	TGTGCCAGCAGTTTACAGGGAAACTATGGCTACACCTTC
TRBV9	TRBJ1-2	TRBD1	.	CASSVVQGQGIFYTF	TGTGCCAGCAGCGTAGTCCAGGGACAGGGGATTTTCTACACCTTC
TRBV10-2	TRBJ1-5	.	.	CASSEFQNNQPQHF	TGCGCCAGCAGTGAGTTTCAGAACAATCAGCCCCAGCATTTT
TRBV9	TRBJ2-7	.	.	CASSAGTRSYEQYF	TGTGCCAGCAGCGCCGGGACCCGGAGCTACGAGCAGTACTTC
TRBV7-9	TRBJ2-7	.	.	CASSRDWPSYEQYF	TGTGCCAGCAGCCGGGACTGGCCCTCCTACGAGCAGTACTTC
TRBV7-2	TRBJ2-2	.	once	CASSFVMAGNTGELFF	TGTGCCAGCAGCTTTGTAATGGCGGGGAACACCGGGGAGCTATTTTTT
TRBV7-7	TRBJ2-2	TRBD1	once	CASSLSQGEGGELFF	TGTGCCAGCAGCTTATCTCAGGGGGAAGGCGGGGAGCTGTTTTTT
TRBV29-1	TRBJ2-2	.	.	CSVEDGDPTSRLFF	TGCAGCGTTGAAGATGGGGACCCCACCAGTAGGCTGTTTTTT
TRBV25-1	TRBJ2-3	.	.	CASSELRTDTQYF	TGTGCCAGCAGTGAATTGAGAACAGATACGCAGTATTTT
TRBV27	TRBJ2-3	TRBD2	.	CASSLSLGGRATDTQYF	TGTGCCAGCAGTTTATCCCTTGGCGGGAGGGCCACAGATACGCAGTATTTT
TRBV28	TRBJ2-7	.	.	CASSFGGEREQYF	TGTGCCAGCAGTTTCGGGGGAGAACGCGAGCAGTACTTC
TRBV14	TRBJ2-3	.	.	CASSRHPKPSPGKRTQYF	TGTGCCAGCAGCCGCCATCCGAAGCCTAGTCCCGGAAAGAGGACGCAGTATTTT
TRBV19	TRBJ2-7	.	.	CASSIAPGSYEQYF	TGTGCCAGTAGTATCGCTCCAGGGTCCTACGAGCAGTACTTC
TRBV7-9	TRBJ2-1	TRBD1	.	CASSLSRDSVHYNEQFF	TGTGCCAGCAGCTTAAGTCGGGACAGCGTCCACTACAATGAGCAGTTCTTC
TRBV15	TRBJ1-5	.	.	CATSSRQGAQPQHF	TGTGCCACCAGCAGTAGGCAGGGAGCTCAGCCCCAGCATTTT
TRBV28	TRBJ1-1	.	.	CASSQIEAFF	TGTGCCAGCAGTCAGATCGAAGCTTTCTTT
TRBV7-9	TRBJ2-7	.	.	CASSPSGYDSYEQYF	TGTGCCAGCAGCCCGAGCGGGTACGACTCCTACGAGCAGTACTTC
TRBV11-2	TRBJ1-1	TRBD1	.	CASSDRQGANTEAFF	TGTGCCAGCAGCGATAGACAGGGGGCGAACACTGAAGCTTTCTTT
TRBV30	TRBJ2-7	TRBD1	.	CAWGRTGEAYEQYF	TGTGCCTGGGGTCGGACAGGAGAAGCCTACGAGCAGTACTTC
TRBV5-6	TRBJ1-5	.	.	CASSLREGNQPQHF	TGTGCCAGCAGCTTGCGCGAGGGGAATCAGCCCCAGCATTTT
TRBV10-3	TRBJ1-3	TRBD1	.	CAISELDRGNTIYF	TGTGCCATCAGTGAGCTGGACAGGGGAAACACCATATATTTT
TRBV27	TRBJ2-7	.	.	CASSRRGRYEQYF	TGTGCCAGCAGTCGCCGGGGGAGATACGAGCAGTACTTC
TRBV27	TRBJ2-2	.	few	CASSWTDTGELFF	TGTGCCAGCAGTTGGACAGACACCGGGGAGCTGTTTTTT
TRBV27	TRBJ2-1	.	.	CASSSGGPLNEQFF	TGTGCCAGCAGTTCCGGAGGGCCCCTAAATGAGCAGTTCTTC
TRBV7-9	TRBJ2-7	.	.	CASSLMYEQYF	TGTGCCAGCAGCCTAATGTACGAGCAGTACTTC
TRBV30	TRBJ2-1	.	once	CAWTDGVTDEQFF	TGTGCCTGGACCGACGGGGTGACGGATGAGCAGTTCTTC
TRBV11-2	TRBJ1-4	.	.	CASSLFGPTPWTYEKLFF	TGTGCCAGCAGCCTCTTCGGACCGACGCCGTGGACCTATGAAAAACTGTTTTTT
TRBV7-4	TRBJ1-5	.	once	CASSLGRDYNQPQHF	TGTGCCAGCAGCTTAGGTAGGGACTACAATCAGCCCCAGCATTTT
TRBV19	TRBJ2-7	TRBD2	.	CASSMASGKYEQYF	TGTGCCAGTAGTATGGCTAGCGGGAAGTACGAGCAGTACTTC
TRBV27	TRBJ2-7	TRBD1	.	CASSLTTGGYEQYF	TGTGCCAGCAGTCTGACGACAGGGGGGTACGAGCAGTACTTC
TRBV30	TRBJ1-4	TRBD1	.	CAWSQGQGAEKLFF	TGTGCCTGGAGCCAAGGACAGGGGGCGGAAAAACTGTTTTTT
TRBV4-1	TRBJ2-7	TRBD2	once	CASSQEEGGSSYEQYF	TGCGCCAGCAGCCAAGAGGAGGGCGGGAGTTCGTACGAGCAGTACTTC
TRBV27	TRBJ2-5	TRBD1	once	CASSLGTTGGETQYF	TGTGCCAGCAGTTTAGGGACGACAGGGGGGGAGACCCAGTACTTC
TRBV2	TRBJ1-5	.	.	CASSGGVSGNQPQHF	TGTGCCAGCAGTGGCGGGGTTAGCGGCAATCAGCCCCAGCATTTT